This is a list of T cell receptor beta chains from one sample in a study of blood T cells in healthy people across ages. TCRdb re-called the 5' RACE reads through MiXCR, storing one row per CDR3 protein. Of 850,000 to 1,000,000 distinct CDR3 sequences listed, under 50% are singletons. Sequenced sample: blood. These receptor sequences come from a young man in good health. CDR3s include the opening cysteine and the closing phenylalanine or tryptophan. The D gene is left open where the match is weak. A clone size is listed for some rows: how often the clone was seen (once, few, many), or a class if it is expanded.

TRBV11-3	.	.	TRBJ1-1	TGTGCCAGCAGCGACCGGGACACCGAGAACACTGAAGCTTTCTTT	CASSDRDTENTEAFF
TRBV27	.	.	TRBJ2-1	TGTGCCAGCAGTGTGACAGAGGACTACAATGAGCAGTTCTTC	CASSVTEDYNEQFF
TRBV27	.	few	TRBJ1-2	TGTGCCAGCAGCTCAGTGGAGGCTAACTATGGCTACACCTTC	CASSSVEANYGYTF
TRBV5-1	.	.	TRBJ2-3	TGCGCCAGCGCGGAGGGGGCAGATACGCAGTATTTT	CASAEGADTQYF
TRBV29-1	.	.	TRBJ2-3	TGCAGCGTTGTAGGCCTGGGGTCCGCCCTCTTAGATACGCAGTATTTT	CSVVGLGSALLDTQYF
TRBV7-2	.	.	TRBJ2-7	TGTGCCAGCAGCTCCGGCCCGGGCGAGGCCTACGAGCAGTACTTC	CASSSGPGEAYEQYF
TRBV28	.	few	TRBJ1-2	TGTGCCAGCAGCTCTCAGGGAGGGGGTAACTATGGCTACACCTTC	CASSSQGGGNYGYTF
TRBV6-1	TRBD1	.	TRBJ2-3	TGTGCCAGCAGTCAGACAGGGTCTAGCAGGACAGATACGCAGTATTTT	CASSQTGSSRTDTQYF
TRBV7-2	.	.	TRBJ2-4	TGTGCCAGCAGCTTAGAGGCGACATATCTAGCCAAAAACATTCAGTACTTC	CASSLEATYLAKNIQYF
TRBV25-1	.	.	TRBJ2-7	TGTGCCAGCAGTGAATATGGGGGGGCTAGGGGCTACGAGCAGTACTTC	CASSEYGGARGYEQYF
TRBV20-1	TRBD2	.	TRBJ2-3	TGCAGTGCTGGGACTAGCAGGGAATCTAGCACAGATACGCAGTATTTT	CSAGTSRESSTDTQYF
TRBV7-9	.	.	TRBJ1-2	TGTGCCAGCAGCCCCCGTGCGGGGGATTATGGCTACACCTTC	CASSPRAGDYGYTF
TRBV3-1	TRBD2	many	TRBJ2-3	TGTGCCAGCAGCGGACCACTAGCGGGTACGCAGTATTTT	CASSGPLAGTQYF
TRBV20-1	.	few	TRBJ1-2	TGCAGTGCGCCAGGGGCTAAATACTATGGCTACACCTTC	CSAPGAKYYGYTF
TRBV5-1	TRBD2	.	TRBJ2-1	TGCGCCAGCAGCTTGGCTCGGGGAGGGGTAGGTAGTAGGTCCTACAATGAGCAGTTCTTC	CASSLARGGVGSRSYNEQFF
TRBV24-1	TRBD1	.	TRBJ1-4	TGTGCCACCAGTGAACCCGGGACAGGGAATGAAAAACTGTTTTTT	CATSEPGTGNEKLFF
TRBV9	.	.	TRBJ2-7	TGTGCCAGCAGCGTAGATGGCGATACCTACGAGCAGTACTTC	CASSVDGDTYEQYF
TRBV12-3/TRBV12-4	.	once	TRBJ2-7	TGTGCCAGCACCCCTTTAGGTCCCGGTGACAATGAGCAGTACTTC	CASTPLGPGDNEQYF
TRBV11-1	.	.	TRBJ1-6	TGTGCCAGCAGCCTCACAGGTTTGGATTCACCCCTCCACTTT	CASSLTGLDSPLHF
TRBV4-2	.	few	TRBJ2-4	TGTGCCAGCAGCCAAACAGTAGCCAAAAACATTCAGTACTTC	CASSQTVAKNIQYF
TRBV30	.	few	TRBJ2-5	TGTGCCTGGGACGTAACATTTGGGTCGGGTGAGACCCAGTACTTC	CAWDVTFGSGETQYF
TRBV6-2/TRBV6-3	.	.	TRBJ2-5	TGTGCCAGCAGTTACTCGACGGTCTCGCAGACCCAGTACTTC	CASSYSTVSQTQYF
TRBV24-1	TRBD1	few	TRBJ2-5	TGTGCCACCAGTGAAGCAGGGGGAGAGACCCAGTACTTC	CATSEAGGETQYF
TRBV5-1	.	few	TRBJ2-1	TGCGCCAGCAGCTTTGACCTGGACTTTCCCCGGCGGTTCTTC	CASSFDLDFPRRFF
TRBV11-2	.	many	TRBJ2-7	TGTGCCAGCAGCTTAGTGGACGGTCCCTACGAGCAGTACTTC	CASSLVDGPYEQYF
TRBV6-1	.	.	TRBJ2-1	TGTGCCAGTCACACGGGTACGGGGGCGGGTGAGCAGTTCTTC	CASHTGTGAGEQFF
TRBV4-1	.	.	TRBJ1-2	TGCGCCAGCAGCCAAGCTCCCGGGGACACGGTTTATGGCTACACCTTC	CASSQAPGDTVYGYTF
TRBV19	.	.	TRBJ1-2	TGTGCCAGTAACAGAGACAGGAACTATGGCTACACCTTC	CASNRDRNYGYTF
TRBV7-9	.	.	TRBJ2-1	TGTGCCAGCAAGGGGGGTTCTCTCTACAATGAGCAGTTCTTC	CASKGGSLYNEQFF